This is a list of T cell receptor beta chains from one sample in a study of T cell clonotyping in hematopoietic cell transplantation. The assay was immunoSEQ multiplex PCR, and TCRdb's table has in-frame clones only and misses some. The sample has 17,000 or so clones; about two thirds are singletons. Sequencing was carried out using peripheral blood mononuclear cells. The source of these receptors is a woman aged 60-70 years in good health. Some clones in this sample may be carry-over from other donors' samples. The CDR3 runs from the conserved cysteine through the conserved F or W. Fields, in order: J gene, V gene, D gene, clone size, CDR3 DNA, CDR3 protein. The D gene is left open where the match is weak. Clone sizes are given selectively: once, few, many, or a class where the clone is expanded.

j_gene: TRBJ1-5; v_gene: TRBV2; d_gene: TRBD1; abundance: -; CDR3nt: TGTGCCAGTCAGCAGACAGGGAATCAGCCCCAGCATTTT; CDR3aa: CASQQTGNQPQHF
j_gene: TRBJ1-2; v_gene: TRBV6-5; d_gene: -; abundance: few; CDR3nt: TGTGCCAGCAGACTTGGGAACTATGGCTACACCTTC; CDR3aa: CASRLGNYGYTF
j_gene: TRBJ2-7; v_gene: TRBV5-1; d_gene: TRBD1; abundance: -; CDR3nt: TGCGCCAGCAGCAGGCAGGGGGCCTCGACCTACGAGCAGTACTTC; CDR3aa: CASSRQGASTYEQYF
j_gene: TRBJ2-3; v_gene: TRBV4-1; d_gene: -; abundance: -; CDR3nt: TGCGCCAGCAGCCCCAAGAGCGCAGATACGCAGTATTTT; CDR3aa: CASSPKSADTQYF
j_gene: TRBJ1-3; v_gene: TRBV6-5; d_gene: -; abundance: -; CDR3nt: TGTGCCAGCAGTTCGGATGGAAACACCATATATTTT; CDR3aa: CASSSDGNTIYF
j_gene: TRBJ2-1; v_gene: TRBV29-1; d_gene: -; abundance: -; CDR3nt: TGCAGCGTTGACCTCTTAACGGAGTACAATGAGCAGTTCTTC; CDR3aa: CSVDLLTEYNEQFF
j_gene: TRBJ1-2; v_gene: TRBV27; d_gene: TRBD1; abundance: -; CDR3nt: TGTGCCAGCAGGCGGACAGGGCGCCCTAACTATGGCTACACCTTC; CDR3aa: CASRRTGRPNYGYTF
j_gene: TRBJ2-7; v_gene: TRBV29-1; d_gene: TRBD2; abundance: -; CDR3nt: TGCAGCGGTCGGACTAGCGGGAAAGTGCAGTACTTC; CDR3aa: CSGRTSGKVQYF
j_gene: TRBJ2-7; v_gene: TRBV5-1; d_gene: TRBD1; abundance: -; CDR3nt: TGCGCCAGCAGCACCCTCGGGACAGGGATTTACGAGCAGTACTTC; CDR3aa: CASSTLGTGIYEQYF
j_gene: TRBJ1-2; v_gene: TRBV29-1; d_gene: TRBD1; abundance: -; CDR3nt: TGCAGCGTTGAAGAGACAGGGTTTGGCTACACCTTC; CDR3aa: CSVEETGFGYTF
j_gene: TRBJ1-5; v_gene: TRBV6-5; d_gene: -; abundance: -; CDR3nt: TGTGCCAGCAGTGGCCACAGGGACCAGCCCCAGCATTTT; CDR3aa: CASSGHRDQPQHF
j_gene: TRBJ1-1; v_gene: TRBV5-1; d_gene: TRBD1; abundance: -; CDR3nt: TGCGCCAGCAGCTTGTGGACAGGGGATATTTATAGCACTGAAGCTTTCTTT; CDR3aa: CASSLWTGDIYSTEAFF
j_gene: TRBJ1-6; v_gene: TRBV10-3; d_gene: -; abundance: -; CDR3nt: TGTGCCATCAGTGACAGTTATAATTCACCCCTCCACTTT; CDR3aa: CAISDSYNSPLHF
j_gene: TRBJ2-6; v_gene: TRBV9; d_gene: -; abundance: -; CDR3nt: TGTGCCAGCAGCGTGGACAGCTTCTCCTCTGGGGCCAACGTCCTGACTTTC; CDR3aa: CASSVDSFSSGANVLTF
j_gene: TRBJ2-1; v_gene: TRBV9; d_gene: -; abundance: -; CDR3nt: TGTGCCAGCAGCGGCGGACGGGGTGAGCAGTTCTTC; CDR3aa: CASSGGRGEQFF
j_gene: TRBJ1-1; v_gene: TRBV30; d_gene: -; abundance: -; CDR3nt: TGTGCCTGGAGTGTGAGCACTGAAGCTTTCTTT; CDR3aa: CAWSVSTEAFF
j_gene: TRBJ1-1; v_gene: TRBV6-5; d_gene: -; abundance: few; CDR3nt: TGTGCCAGCAGTAGTACAGGGCGCAACACTGAAGCTTTCTTT; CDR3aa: CASSSTGRNTEAFF
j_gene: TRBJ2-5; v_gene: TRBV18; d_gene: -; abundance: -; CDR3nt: TGTGCCAGCTCACCACTGGGGGAAGAGACCCAGTACTTC; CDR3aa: CASSPLGEETQYF
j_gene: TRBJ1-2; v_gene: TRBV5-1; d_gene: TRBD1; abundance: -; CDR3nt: TGCGCCAGCAGCTTTGGCAGGGGGAATGGCTACACCTTC; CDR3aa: CASSFGRGNGYTF
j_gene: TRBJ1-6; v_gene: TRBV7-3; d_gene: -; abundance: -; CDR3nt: TGTGCCAGCGCCACCGGGGCTACTTCACCCCTCCACTTT; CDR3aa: CASATGATSPLHF
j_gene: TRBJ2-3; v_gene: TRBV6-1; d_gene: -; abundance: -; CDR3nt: TGTGCCAGCAGTGAAGTCGCAGGGGGGACAGATACGCAGTATTTT; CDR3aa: CASSEVAGGTDTQYF
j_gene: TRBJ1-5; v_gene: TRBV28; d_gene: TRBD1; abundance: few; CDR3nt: TGTGCCAGCAGTTACGCAGACAGGGACAATCAGCCCCAGCATTTT; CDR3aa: CASSYADRDNQPQHF
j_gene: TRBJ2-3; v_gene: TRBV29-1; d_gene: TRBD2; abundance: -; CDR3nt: TGCAGCGCCACTAGCGGGGGACGCACAGATACGCAGTATTTT; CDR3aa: CSATSGGRTDTQYF
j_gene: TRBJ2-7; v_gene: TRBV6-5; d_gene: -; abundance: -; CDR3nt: TGTGCCAGCAGATCCCAGTACGAGCAGTACTTC; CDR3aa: CASRSQYEQYF
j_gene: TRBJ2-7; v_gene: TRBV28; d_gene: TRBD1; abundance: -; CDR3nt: TGTGCCAGCAGTTCAACAGGGGGGAAGCACGAGCAGTACTTC; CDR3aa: CASSSTGGKHEQYF
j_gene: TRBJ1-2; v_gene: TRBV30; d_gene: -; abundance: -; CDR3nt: TGTGCCTGGTCCCCAGCTAACTATGGCTACACCTTC; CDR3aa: CAWSPANYGYTF
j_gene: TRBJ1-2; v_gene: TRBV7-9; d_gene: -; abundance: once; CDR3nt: TGTGCCAGCAGCTCAAGAGGAGGCCTTTGGGGCTACACCTTC; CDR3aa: CASSSRGGLWGYTF
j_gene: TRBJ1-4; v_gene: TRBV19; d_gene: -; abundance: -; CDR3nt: TGTGCCAGCAGTCAGGGAGTTCATGAAAAACTGTTTTTT; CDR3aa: CASSQGVHEKLFF